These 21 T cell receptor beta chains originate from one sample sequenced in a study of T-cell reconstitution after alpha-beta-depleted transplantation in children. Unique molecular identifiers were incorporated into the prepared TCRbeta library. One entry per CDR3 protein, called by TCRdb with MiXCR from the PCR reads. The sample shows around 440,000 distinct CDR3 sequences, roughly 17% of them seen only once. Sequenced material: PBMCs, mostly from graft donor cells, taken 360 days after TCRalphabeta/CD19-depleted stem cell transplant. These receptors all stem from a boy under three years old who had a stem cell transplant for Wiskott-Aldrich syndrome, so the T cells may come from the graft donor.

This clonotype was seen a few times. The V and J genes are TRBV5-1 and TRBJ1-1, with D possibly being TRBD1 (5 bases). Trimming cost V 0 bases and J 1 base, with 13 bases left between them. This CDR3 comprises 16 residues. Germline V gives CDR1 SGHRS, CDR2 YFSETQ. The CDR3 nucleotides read TGCGCCAGCAGCTTGGACTGGGGGGGTTGGAACACTGAAGCTTTCTTT. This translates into CASSLDWGGWNTEAFF. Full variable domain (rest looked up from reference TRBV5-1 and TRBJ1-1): KAGVTQTPRYLIKTRGQQVTLSCSPISGHRSVSWYQQTPGQGLQFLFEYFSETQRNKGNFPGRFSGRQFSNSRSEMNVSTLELGDSALYLCASSLDWGGWNTEAFFGQGTRLTVV.

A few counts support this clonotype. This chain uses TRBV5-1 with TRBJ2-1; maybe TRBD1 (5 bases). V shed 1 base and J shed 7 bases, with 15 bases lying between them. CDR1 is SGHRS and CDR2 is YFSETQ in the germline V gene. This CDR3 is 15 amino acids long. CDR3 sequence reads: CASSLIRQGQNEQFF. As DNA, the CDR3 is TGCGCCAGCAGCTTGATAAGGCAGGGCCAAAATGAGCAGTTCTTC.

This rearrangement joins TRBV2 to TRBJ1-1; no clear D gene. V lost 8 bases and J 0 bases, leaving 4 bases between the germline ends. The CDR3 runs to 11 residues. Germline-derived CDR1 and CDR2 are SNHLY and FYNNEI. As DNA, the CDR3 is TGTGCCAGCGTGGTGAACACTGAAGCTTTCTTT. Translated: CASVVNTEAFF.

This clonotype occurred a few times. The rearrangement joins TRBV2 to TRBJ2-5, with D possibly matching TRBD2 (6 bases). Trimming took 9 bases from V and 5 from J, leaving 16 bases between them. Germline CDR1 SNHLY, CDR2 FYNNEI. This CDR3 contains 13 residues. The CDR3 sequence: CASQAGTWETQYF. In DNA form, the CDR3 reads TGTGCCAGTCAAGCCGGGACTTGGGAGACCCAGTACTTC.

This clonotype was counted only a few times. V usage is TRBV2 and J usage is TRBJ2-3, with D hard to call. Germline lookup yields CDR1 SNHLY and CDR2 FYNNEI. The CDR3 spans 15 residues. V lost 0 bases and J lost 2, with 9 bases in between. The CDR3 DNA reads TGTGCCAGCAGTGAAGCGCGGCAGCTCACAGATACGCAGTATTTT. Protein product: CASSEARQLTDTQYF.

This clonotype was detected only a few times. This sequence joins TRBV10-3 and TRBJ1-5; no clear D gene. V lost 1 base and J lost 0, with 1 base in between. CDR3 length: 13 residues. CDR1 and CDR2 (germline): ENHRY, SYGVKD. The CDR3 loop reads CAISEYSNQPQHF. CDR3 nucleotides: TGTGCCATCAGTGAGTATAGCAATCAGCCCCAGCATTTT.

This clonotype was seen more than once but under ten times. This chain's CDR3 is CASSFSLGEQFF. CDR3 DNA sequence: TGTGCCAGCAGTTTTAGCCTGGGCGAGCAGTTCTTC. V and J are TRBV12-3 or TRBV12-4 and TRBJ2-1; D gene ambiguous. The V end was cut by 3 bases, the J end by 10 bases, with 10 bases between. The CDR3 loop spans 12 amino acids.

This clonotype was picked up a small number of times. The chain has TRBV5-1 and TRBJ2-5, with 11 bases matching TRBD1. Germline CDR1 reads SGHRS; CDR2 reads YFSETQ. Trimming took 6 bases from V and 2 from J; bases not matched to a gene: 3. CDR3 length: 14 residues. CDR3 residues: CASTGTGGQETQYF. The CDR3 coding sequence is TGCGCCAGCACCGGGACAGGGGGACAAGAGACCCAGTACTTC. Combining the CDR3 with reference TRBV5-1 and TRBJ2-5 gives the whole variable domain KAGVTQTPRYLIKTRGQQVTLSCSPISGHRSVSWYQQTPGQGLQFLFEYFSETQRNKGNFPGRFSGRQFSNSRSEMNVSTLELGDSALYLCASTGTGGQETQYFGPGTRLLVL.

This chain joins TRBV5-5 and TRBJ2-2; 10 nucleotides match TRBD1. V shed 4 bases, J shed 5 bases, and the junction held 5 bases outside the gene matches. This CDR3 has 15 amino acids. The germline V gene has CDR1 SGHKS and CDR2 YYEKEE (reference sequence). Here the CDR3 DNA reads TGTGCCAGCAGCCTCAGGACAGGGGGAACCGGGGAGCTGTTTTTT. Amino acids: CASSLRTGGTGELFF. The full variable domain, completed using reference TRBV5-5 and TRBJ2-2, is DAGVTQSPTHLIKTRGQQVTLRCSPISGHKSVSWYQQVLGQGPQFIFQYYEKEERGRGNFPDRFSARQFPNYSSELNVNALLLGDSALYLCASSLRTGGTGELFFGEGSRLTVL.

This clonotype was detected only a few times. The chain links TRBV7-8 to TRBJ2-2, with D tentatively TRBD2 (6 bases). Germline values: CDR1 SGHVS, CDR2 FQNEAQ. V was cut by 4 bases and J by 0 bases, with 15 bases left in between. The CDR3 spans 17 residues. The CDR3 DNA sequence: TGTGCCAGCAGCTCCGGGACTTTTAAGTCGAACACCGGGGAGCTGTTTTTT. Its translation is CASSSGTFKSNTGELFF.

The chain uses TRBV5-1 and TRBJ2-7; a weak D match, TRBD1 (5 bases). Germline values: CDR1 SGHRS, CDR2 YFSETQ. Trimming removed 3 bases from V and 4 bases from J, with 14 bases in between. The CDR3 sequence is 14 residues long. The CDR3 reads CASSSWQGSYEQYF. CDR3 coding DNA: TGCGCCAGCAGCTCTTGGCAGGGCAGTTACGAGCAGTACTTC.

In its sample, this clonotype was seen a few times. CDR3 sequence: CASSLGRRTGELFF. In DNA, the CDR3 is TGCGCCAGCAGCTTGGGGCGACGCACCGGGGAGCTGTTTTTT. The chain has TRBV5-1 and TRBJ2-2, with D unclear. The CDR3 is 14 residues long. The V gene lost 0 bases and the J gene lost 4 bases, with 7 bases spanning the gap. The germline gives CDR1 SGHRS, CDR2 YFSETQ.

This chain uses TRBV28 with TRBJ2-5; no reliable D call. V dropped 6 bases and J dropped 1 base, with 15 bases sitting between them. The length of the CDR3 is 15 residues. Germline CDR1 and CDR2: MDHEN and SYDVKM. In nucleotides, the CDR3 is TGTGCCAGCAGCCATGACGTGGGATCCCAAGAGACCCAGTACTTC. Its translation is CASSHDVGSQETQYF.

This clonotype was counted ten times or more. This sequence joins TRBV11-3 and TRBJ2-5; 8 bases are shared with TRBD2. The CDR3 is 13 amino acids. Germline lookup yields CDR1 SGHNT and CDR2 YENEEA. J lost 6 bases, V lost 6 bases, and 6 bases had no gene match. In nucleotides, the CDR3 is TGTGCCAGCAGTGAGACTAGCGCTCAGACCCAGTACTTC. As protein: CASSETSAQTQYF.

The DNA of the CDR3 is TGTGCCACCAGCAGAGATCTGCGGGGGGCTCGGGAGCTGTTTTTT. Translated, it gives CATSRDLRGARELFF. This chain connects TRBV15 to TRBJ2-2; the match to TRBD2 covers 8 bases. Losses at the gene ends were 0 bases for V and 9 bases for J; bases not matched to a gene: 6. This CDR3 is 15 amino acids long. CDR1 and CDR2 (germline): LNHNV, YYDKDF (reference sequence). Supplemented by reference TRBV15 and TRBJ2-2, the full variable domain reads DAMVIQNPRYQVTQFGKPVTLSCSQTLNHNVMYWYQQKSSQAPKLLFHYYDKDFNNEADTPDNFQSRRPNTSFCFLDIRSPGLGDTAMYLCATSRDLRGARELFFGEGSRLTVL.

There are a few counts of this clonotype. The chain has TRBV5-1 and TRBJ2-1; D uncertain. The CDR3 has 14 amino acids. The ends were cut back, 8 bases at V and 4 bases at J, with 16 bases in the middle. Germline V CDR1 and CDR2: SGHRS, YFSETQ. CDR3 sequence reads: CASRPSLLYNEQFF. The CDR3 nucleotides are TGCGCCAGTCGCCCGTCCTTATTGTACAATGAGCAGTTCTTC.

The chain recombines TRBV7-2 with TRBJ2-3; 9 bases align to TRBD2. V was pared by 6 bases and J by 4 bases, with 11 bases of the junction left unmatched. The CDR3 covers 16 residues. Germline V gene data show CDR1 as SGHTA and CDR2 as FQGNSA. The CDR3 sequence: CASRRTGTSFSDTQYF. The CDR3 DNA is TGTGCCAGCAGACGAACTGGGACTAGCTTCTCAGATACGCAGTATTTT.

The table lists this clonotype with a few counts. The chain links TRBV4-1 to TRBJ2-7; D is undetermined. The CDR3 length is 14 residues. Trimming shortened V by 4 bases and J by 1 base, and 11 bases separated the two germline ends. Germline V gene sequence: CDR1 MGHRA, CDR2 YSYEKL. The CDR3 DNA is TGCGCCAGCAGCCGAATTGGGCAATCCTACGAGCAGTACTTC. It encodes CASSRIGQSYEQYF.

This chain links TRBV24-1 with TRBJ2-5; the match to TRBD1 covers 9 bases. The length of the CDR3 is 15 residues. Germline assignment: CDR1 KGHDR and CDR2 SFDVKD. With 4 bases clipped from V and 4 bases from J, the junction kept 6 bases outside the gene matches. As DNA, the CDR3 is TGTGCCACCAGTGACCCGGGACAGGGAGCAGAGACCCAGTACTTC. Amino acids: CATSDPGQGAETQYF.

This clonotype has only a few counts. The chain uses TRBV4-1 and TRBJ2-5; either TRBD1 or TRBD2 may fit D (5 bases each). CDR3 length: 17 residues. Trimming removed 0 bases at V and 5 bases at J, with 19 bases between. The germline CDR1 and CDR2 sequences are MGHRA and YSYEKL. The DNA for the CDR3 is TGCGCCAGCAGCCAAGAACCCATGAGGGGCGATTCGGAGACCCAGTACTTC. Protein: CASSQEPMRGDSETQYF.

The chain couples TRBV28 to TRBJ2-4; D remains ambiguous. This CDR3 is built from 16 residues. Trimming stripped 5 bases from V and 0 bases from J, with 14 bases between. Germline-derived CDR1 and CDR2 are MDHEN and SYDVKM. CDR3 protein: CASSPTLYLAKNIQYF. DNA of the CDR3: TGTGCCAGCAGTCCCACTCTTTACCTAGCCAAAAACATTCAGTACTTC.